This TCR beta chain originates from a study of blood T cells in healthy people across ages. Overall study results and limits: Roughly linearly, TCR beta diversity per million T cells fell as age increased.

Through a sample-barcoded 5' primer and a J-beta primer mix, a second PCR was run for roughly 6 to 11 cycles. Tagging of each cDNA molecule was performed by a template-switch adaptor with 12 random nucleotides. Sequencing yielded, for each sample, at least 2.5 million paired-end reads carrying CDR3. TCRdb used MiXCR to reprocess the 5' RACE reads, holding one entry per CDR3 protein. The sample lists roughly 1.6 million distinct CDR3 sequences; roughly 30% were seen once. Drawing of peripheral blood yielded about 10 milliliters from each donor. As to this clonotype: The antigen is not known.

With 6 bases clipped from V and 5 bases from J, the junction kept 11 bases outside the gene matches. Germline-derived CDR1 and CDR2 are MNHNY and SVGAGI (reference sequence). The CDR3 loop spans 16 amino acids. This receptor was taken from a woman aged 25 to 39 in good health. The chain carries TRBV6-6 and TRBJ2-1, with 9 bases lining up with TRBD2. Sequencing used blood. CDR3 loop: CASRPIGSGRNNEQFF. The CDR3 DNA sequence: TGTGCCAGCAGGCCCATCGGAAGCGGGAGGAACAATGAGCAGTTCTTC.